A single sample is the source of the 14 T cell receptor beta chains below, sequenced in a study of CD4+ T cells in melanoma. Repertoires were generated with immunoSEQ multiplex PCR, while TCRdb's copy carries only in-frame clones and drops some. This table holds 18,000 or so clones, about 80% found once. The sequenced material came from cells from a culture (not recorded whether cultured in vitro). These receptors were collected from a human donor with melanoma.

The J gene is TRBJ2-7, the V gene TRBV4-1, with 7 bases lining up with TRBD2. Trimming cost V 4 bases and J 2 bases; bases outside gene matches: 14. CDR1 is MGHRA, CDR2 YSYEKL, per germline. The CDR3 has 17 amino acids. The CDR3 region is CASSREMGGGVTYEQYF. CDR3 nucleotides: TGCGCCAGCAGCCGCGAGATGGGTGGGGGGGTTACCTACGAGCAGTACTTC.

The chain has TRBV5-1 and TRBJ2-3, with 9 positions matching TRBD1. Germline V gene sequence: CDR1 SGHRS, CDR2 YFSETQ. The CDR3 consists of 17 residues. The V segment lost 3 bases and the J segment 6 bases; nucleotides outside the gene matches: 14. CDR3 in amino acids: CASSSLLRGQGIDTQYF. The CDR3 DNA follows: TGCGCCAGCAGCTCATTATTACGGGGACAGGGCATTGATACGCAGTATTTT.

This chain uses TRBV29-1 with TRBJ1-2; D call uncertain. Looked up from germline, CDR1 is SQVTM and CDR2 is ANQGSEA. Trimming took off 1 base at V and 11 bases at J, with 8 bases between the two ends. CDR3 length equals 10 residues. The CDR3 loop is CSVEVPGYTF. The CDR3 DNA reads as TGCAGCGTTGAAGTCCCGGGGTACACCTTC.

DNA of the CDR3: TGCGCCAGCAGCCCTCGGGCTAGCGGGGGTGAGACCCAGTACTTC. Its protein product is CASSPRASGGETQYF. This sequence joins TRBV5-1 and TRBJ2-5; 10 bases line up with TRBD2. Per the germline V gene, CDR1 is SGHRS and CDR2 is YFSETQ. The CDR3 contains 15 residues. V lost 4 bases and J lost 5; bases outside the gene matches: 8. Filled out from reference TRBV5-1 and TRBJ2-5, the complete variable domain reads KAGVTQTPRYLIKTRGQQVTLSCSPISGHRSVSWYQQTPGQGLQFLFEYFSETQRNKGNFPGRFSGRQFSNSRSEMNVSTLELGDSALYLCASSPRASGGETQYFGPGTRLLVL.

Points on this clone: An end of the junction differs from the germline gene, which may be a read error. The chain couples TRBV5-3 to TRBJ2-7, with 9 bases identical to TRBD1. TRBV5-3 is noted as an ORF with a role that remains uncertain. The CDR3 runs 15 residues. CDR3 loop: CASSLVGTGSYEQYF. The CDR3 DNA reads TGTGCCAGCAGCTTGGTCGGGACAGGGTCCTACGAGCAGTACTTC.

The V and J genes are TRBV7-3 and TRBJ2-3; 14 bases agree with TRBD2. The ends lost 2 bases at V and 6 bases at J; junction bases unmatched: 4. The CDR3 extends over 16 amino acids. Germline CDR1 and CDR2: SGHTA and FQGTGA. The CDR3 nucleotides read TGTGCCAGCAGCTTACGGGGGACTAGCGGGGGTGATACGCAGTATTTT. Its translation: CASSLRGTSGGDTQYF. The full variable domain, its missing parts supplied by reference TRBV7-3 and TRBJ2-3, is GAGVSQTPSNKVTEKGKYVELRCDPISGHTALYWYRQSLGQGPEFLIYFQGTGAADDSGLPNDRFFAVRPEGSVSTLKIQRTERGDSAVYLCASSLRGTSGGDTQYFGPGTRLTVL.

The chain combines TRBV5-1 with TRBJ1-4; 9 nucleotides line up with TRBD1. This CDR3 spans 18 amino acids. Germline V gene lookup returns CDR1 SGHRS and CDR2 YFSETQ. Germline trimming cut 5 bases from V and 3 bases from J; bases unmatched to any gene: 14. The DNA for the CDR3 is TGCGCCAGCAGGCTGACCGGGACAGGGATCGGGGCTAATGAAAAACTGTTTTTT. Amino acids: CASRLTGTGIGANEKLFF. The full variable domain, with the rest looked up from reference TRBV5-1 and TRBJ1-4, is KAGVTQTPRYLIKTRGQQVTLSCSPISGHRSVSWYQQTPGQGLQFLFEYFSETQRNKGNFPGRFSGRQFSNSRSEMNVSTLELGDSALYLCASRLTGTGIGANEKLFFGSGTQLSVL.

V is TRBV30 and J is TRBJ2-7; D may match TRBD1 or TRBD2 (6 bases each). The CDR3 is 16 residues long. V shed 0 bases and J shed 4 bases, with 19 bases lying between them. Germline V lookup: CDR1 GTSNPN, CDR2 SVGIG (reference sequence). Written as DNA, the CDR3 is TGTGCCTGGAGTGTGGGGTGGGGGGCTTTCGAGTACGAGCAGTACTTC. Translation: CAWSVGWGAFEYEQYF.

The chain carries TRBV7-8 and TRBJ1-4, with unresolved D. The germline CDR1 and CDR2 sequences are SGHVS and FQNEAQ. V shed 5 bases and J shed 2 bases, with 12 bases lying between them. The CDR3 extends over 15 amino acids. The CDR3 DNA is TGTGCCAGCAGCCTCCGACTTACCACTAATGAAAAACTGTTTTTT. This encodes CASSLRLTTNEKLFF.

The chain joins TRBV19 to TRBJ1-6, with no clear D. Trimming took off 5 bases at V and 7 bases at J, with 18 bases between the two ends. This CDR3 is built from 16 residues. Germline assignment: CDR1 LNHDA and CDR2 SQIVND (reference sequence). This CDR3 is CASSSFGRGSNSPLHF. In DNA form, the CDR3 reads TGTGCCAGTAGTTCTTTTGGTCGGGGTAGCAATTCACCCCTCCACTTT.

DNA for the CDR3: TGCGCCAGCAGCCCAACAGGGGGAAGGAACACTGAAGCTTTCTTT. Translation: CASSPTGGRNTEAFF. The gene calls are TRBV5-1 and TRBJ1-1, with TRBD1 identical over 8 bases. Germline assignment: CDR1 SGHRS and CDR2 YFSETQ. V lost 4 bases and J lost 1; bases outside the gene matches: 6. This CDR3 region has 15 residues.

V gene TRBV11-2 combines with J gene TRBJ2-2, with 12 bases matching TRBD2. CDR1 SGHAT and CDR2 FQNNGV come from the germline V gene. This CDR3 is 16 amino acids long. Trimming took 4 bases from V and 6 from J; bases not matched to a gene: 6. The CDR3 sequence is CASSSRLAGAAGELFF. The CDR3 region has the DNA TGTGCCAGCAGCTCAAGACTAGCGGGGGCCGCCGGGGAGCTGTTTTTT.

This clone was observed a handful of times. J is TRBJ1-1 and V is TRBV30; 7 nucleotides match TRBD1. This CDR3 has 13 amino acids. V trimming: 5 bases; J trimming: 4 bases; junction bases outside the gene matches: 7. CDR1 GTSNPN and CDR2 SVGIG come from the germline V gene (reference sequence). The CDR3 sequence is CAWGDSRITEAFF. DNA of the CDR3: TGTGCCTGGGGGGACAGCCGGATCACTGAAGCTTTCTTT.

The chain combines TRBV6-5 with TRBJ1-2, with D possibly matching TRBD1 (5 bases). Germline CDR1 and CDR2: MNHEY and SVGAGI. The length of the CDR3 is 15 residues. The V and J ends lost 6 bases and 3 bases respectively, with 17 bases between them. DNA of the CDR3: TGTGCCAGCAGGACCACCGCAGGGCAGCACTATGGCTACACCTTC. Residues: CASRTTAGQHYGYTF.